These 26 T cell receptor beta chains came from one sample sequenced in a study of shared clonotypes between healthy human individuals. Clones were read by immunoSEQ multiplex PCR, and TCRdb kept only the in-frame ones, dropping some. This table holds approximately 700,000 clones, roughly 73% found once. The sample was memory CD4+ T cells sorted from blood. The subset here: CD45RA-negative fraction. These receptors were obtained from a woman younger than 45 in good health.

V is TRBV28 and J is TRBJ2-2; D is perhaps TRBD2 (7 bases). Trimming cost V 6 bases and J 5 bases, with 19 bases left between them. Germline V gene lookup returns CDR1 MDHEN and CDR2 SYDVKM. The length of the CDR3 is 16 residues. CDR3 DNA: TGTGCCAGCAGCACCTCTCGGAGGGGGGGGACCGGGGAGCTGTTTTTT. Its protein product is CASSTSRRGGTGELFF.

This chain joins TRBV7-7 and TRBJ2-5, with a possible D match to TRBD1 (7 bases). Trimming shortened V by 3 bases and J by 2 bases, and 16 bases separated the two germline ends. CDR3 size: 16 residues. Germline V CDR1 and CDR2: SSHAT, FNYEAQ (reference sequence). CDR3: CASSFSLAGQQETQYF. The DNA of the CDR3 is TGTGCCAGCAGCTTCAGTCTTGCGGGACAGCAAGAGACCCAGTACTTC.

The chain has TRBV5-1 and TRBJ2-1; either TRBD1 or TRBD2 may supply D (5 bases each). Trimming removed 3 bases from V and 7 bases from J, with 17 bases in between. The CDR3 sequence is 15 residues long. Germline CDR1 reads SGHRS; CDR2 reads YFSETQ. This chain's CDR3 is CASSSRTGAGNEQFF. CDR3 bases: TGCGCCAGCAGCTCGCGGACTGGGGCAGGGAATGAGCAGTTCTTC.

The chain uses TRBV7-9 and TRBJ1-1, with a tentative D call TRBD1 (5 bases). The CDR3 is 14 residues long. V was clipped by 2 bases and J by 4 bases, with 11 bases between them. Germline CDR1 and CDR2: SEHNR and FQNEAQ (reference sequence). The CDR3 sequence: CASSLMDKGTEAFF. For the CDR3, the DNA is TGTGCCAGCAGCTTAATGGACAAGGGCACTGAAGCTTTCTTT.

This clone was recorded at least ten times. The rearrangement links TRBV28 to TRBJ2-6, with D unresolved. V was clipped by 4 bases and J by 4 bases, with 8 bases between them. Germline-derived CDR1 and CDR2 are MDHEN and SYDVKM. This CDR3 contains 14 residues. CDR3 amino acids: CASSSPLGANVLTF. CDR3 coding DNA: TGTGCCAGCAGTTCCCCCCTGGGGGCCAACGTCCTGACTTTC.

This chain connects TRBV6-6 to TRBJ2-7; D ambiguous. Germline loops: CDR1 MNHNY, CDR2 SVGAGI (reference sequence). The ends were cut back, 8 bases at V and 7 bases at J, with 15 bases in the middle. The CDR3 runs 12 residues. This CDR3 reads CASALLGWEQYF. CDR3 coding DNA: TGTGCCAGCGCCCTCCTGGGTTGGGAGCAGTACTTC.

In this sample, this clone turned up once. Other DNA sequences from this sample encode an identical CDR3 as well. This chain joins TRBV7-2 and TRBJ1-5; weak D call: TRBD1 (6 bases). V lost 5 bases and J lost 0, with 11 bases in between. CDR3 length equals 15 residues. Germline V gives CDR1 SGHTA, CDR2 FQGNSA. CDR3 nucleotides: TGTGCCAGCAGCCCGGACAGCCTTAGCAATCAGCCCCAGCATTTT. It codes for CASSPDSLSNQPQHF.

CDR3 amino acids: CAWRGGRPSSYEQYF. CDR3 coding DNA: TGTGCCTGGAGGGGCGGGAGGCCCAGCTCCTACGAGCAGTACTTC. J is TRBJ2-7 and V is TRBV30; TRBD2 aligns across 8 bases. The CDR3 length is 15 residues. V dropped 3 bases and J dropped 0; count of bases not matched to a gene: 7. Germline V gene sequence: CDR1 GTSNPN, CDR2 SVGIG (reference sequence).

V usage is TRBV7-9 and J usage is TRBJ1-4; 7 bases match TRBD1. Germline V gives CDR1 SEHNR, CDR2 FQNEAQ (reference sequence). V was clipped by 1 base and J by 4 bases; unmatched bases: 9. CDR3 length: 17 amino acids. The CDR3 reads CASSLGSSGQNNEKLFF. The CDR3 nucleotides read TGTGCCAGCAGCTTAGGTTCGTCGGGACAGAATAATGAAAAACTGTTTTTT.

The J gene is TRBJ2-5, the V gene TRBV10-3; 10 nucleotides agree with TRBD2. This CDR3 region has 15 residues. The trim removed 3 bases at V and 5 bases at J, leaving 6 bases unmatched. Germline CDR1 ENHRY, CDR2 SYGVKD. The CDR3 loop reads CAISDELAGRETQYF. The CDR3 DNA sequence: TGTGCCATCAGTGATGAACTAGCGGGGAGGGAGACCCAGTACTTC.

The chain uses TRBV27 and TRBJ2-1; no reliable D call. Trimming removed 4 bases from V and 6 bases from J, with 16 bases in between. The germline CDR1 and CDR2 sequences are MNHEY and SMNVEV (reference sequence). The length of the CDR3 is 15 residues. CDR3 nucleotides: TGTGCCAGCAGTTGGACCTCGCTACTGTTCAATGAGCAGTTCTTC. Protein product: CASSWTSLLFNEQFF.

V is TRBV19 and J is TRBJ1-5; D possibly corresponds to TRBD1 (6 bases). Germline assignment: CDR1 LNHDA and CDR2 SQIVND (reference sequence). The ends were cut back, 7 bases at V and 1 base at J, with 8 bases in the middle. CDR3 length: 13 amino acids. For the CDR3, the DNA is TGTGCCAGTACGGACAGAAGCAATCAGCCCCAGCATTTT. It encodes CASTDRSNQPQHF. The complete variable domain, with remaining parts taken from reference TRBV19 and TRBJ1-5, reads DGGITQSPKYLFRKEGQNVTLSCEQNLNHDAMYWYRQDPGQGLRLIYYSQIVNDFQKGDIAEGYSVSREKKESFPLTVTSAQKNPTAFYLCASTDRSNQPQHFGDGTRLSIL.

The rearrangement links TRBV5-1 to TRBJ2-1, with 7 bases that match TRBD2. The CDR3 is 14 amino acids. CDR1 is SGHRS and CDR2 is YFSETQ in the germline V gene. V lost 2 bases and J lost 4; bases outside the gene matches: 3. DNA of the CDR3: TGCGCCAGCAGCTTCGAGCGGGAATACAATGAGCAGTTCTTC. Translation gives CASSFEREYNEQFF.

This chain links TRBV5-1 with TRBJ2-5; TRBD2 aligns across 10 bases. The CDR3 has 16 amino acids. In germline, CDR1 is SGHRS, CDR2 YFSETQ. The V gene end was trimmed by 6 bases and the J gene end by 4 bases; junction bases not matched to a gene: 12. The CDR3 region is CASTRAGLAGVETQYF. The CDR3 region has the DNA TGCGCCAGCACCCGGGCAGGTCTAGCGGGAGTAGAGACCCAGTACTTC.

This sequence joins TRBV5-4 and TRBJ1-5; TRBD1 might be the D (6 bases). The CDR3 has 14 amino acids. Trimming cost V 0 bases and J 2 bases, with 6 bases left between them. Germline CDR1 and CDR2: SGHNT and YYREEE (reference sequence). The CDR3 loop is CASSLAGGNQPQHF. CDR3 coding DNA: TGTGCCAGCAGCTTGGCAGGGGGCAATCAGCCCCAGCATTTT.

This sequence joins TRBV6-6 and TRBJ1-1, with 8 bases aligning to TRBD1. CDR1 and CDR2 from the germline V gene are MNHNY and SVGAGI (reference sequence). CDR3 length equals 15 residues. V was pared by 6 bases and J by 3 bases, with 9 bases of the junction left unmatched. The CDR3 sequence: CASSPDRAGYTEAFF. CDR3 sequence (DNA): TGTGCCAGCAGCCCGGACAGGGCTGGTTACACTGAAGCTTTCTTT.

V and J are TRBV7-9 and TRBJ2-5, with D maybe TRBD2 (6 bases). Germline V gives CDR1 SEHNR, CDR2 FQNEAQ (reference sequence). This CDR3 comprises 14 residues. The V end was cut by 0 bases, the J end by 4 bases, with 9 bases between. The CDR3 DNA reads TGTGCCAGCAGCTTAGCAGCGGGCGGAGAGACCCAGTACTTC. It translates to CASSLAAGGETQYF.

The CDR3 nucleotides read TGTGCCAGCAGGCGGGACATCCGCGATGTCCCTGAAGCTTTCTTT. Its translation: CASRRDIRDVPEAFF. The chain is built from TRBV2 and TRBJ1-1; weak D call: TRBD1 (6 bases). The V end lost 6 bases, the J end lost 6 bases, and 20 bases lay between the germline ends. The CDR3 is made up of 15 amino acids. Looked up from germline, CDR1 is SNHLY and CDR2 is FYNNEI.

This sequence joins TRBV29-1 and TRBJ2-7; D not resolved. Germline V gene data show CDR1 as SQVTM and CDR2 as ANQGSEA. The ends were cut back, 6 bases at V and 0 bases at J, with 15 bases in the middle. CDR3 length equals 14 residues. The CDR3 protein is CSVLGVRYSYEQYF. In DNA form, the CDR3 reads TGCAGCGTGTTAGGTGTCCGGTACTCCTACGAGCAGTACTTC.

This clone was counted between two and nine times. CDR3 DNA: TGTGCCAGCAGCTTAGTGCGGGGAGGGCCGGATACGCAGTATTTT. Translating it yields CASSLVRGGPDTQYF. The rearrangement uses TRBV11-2 and TRBJ2-3, with 7 bases that match TRBD2. This CDR3 is built from 15 residues. Germline CDR1 is SGHAT and CDR2 is FQNNGV. The ends lost 1 base at V and 6 bases at J; junction bases unmatched: 7.

As concerns this clone: A far larger clone is just one base off, so this is likely a read error. The V call is TRBV6-4, the J call TRBJ2-3, with 11 bases that match TRBD2. Germline CDR1 is MRHNA and CDR2 is SNTAGT. This CDR3 has 15 amino acids. CDR3 region: CASSATSGTTDTQDF. As DNA, the CDR3 is TGTGCCAGCAGCGCGACTAGCGGGACAACAGATACGCAGGATTTT.

The chain is built from TRBV5-1 and TRBJ2-5; 8 bases match TRBD1. This CDR3 is built from 17 residues. With 0 bases clipped from V and 4 bases from J, the junction kept 11 bases outside the gene matches. From germline, CDR1 is SGHRS and CDR2 YFSETQ. This CDR3 reads CASSLVRDRSFGETQYF. The CDR3 DNA follows: TGCGCCAGCAGCTTGGTCCGGGACAGGTCTTTTGGAGAGACCCAGTACTTC.

This chain joins TRBV28 and TRBJ2-2; 9 nucleotides agree with TRBD2. V lost 4 bases to trimming and J lost 4 bases; unmatched junction nucleotides: 1. Germline V lookup: CDR1 MDHEN, CDR2 SYDVKM. The CDR3 length is 14 residues. CDR3 sequence (DNA): TGTGCCAGCAGTTCTAGCGGGACCACCGGGGAGCTGTTTTTT. This sequence encodes CASSSSGTTGELFF.

This clone was recorded once. With a much larger clone just one base away, this may be a read error. The chain is built from TRBV11-2 and TRBJ2-2, with D uncertain. CDR3 length: 12 residues. Germline CDR1 SGHAT, CDR2 FQNNGV. Between the trimmed V and J ends, which lost 2 bases and 5 bases, there was a span of 3 bases. The CDR3 region has the DNA TGTGCCAGCAGCTTAAAGACCGGGGAGCTGTTTTTT. It codes for CASSLKTGELFF.

The gene calls are TRBV28 and TRBJ1-1, with TRBD1 as a possible D gene (6 bases). The V gene lost 7 bases and the J gene lost 5 bases, with 23 bases spanning the gap. Germline loops: CDR1 MDHEN, CDR2 SYDVKM. CDR3 size: 16 residues. Written as DNA, the CDR3 is TGTGCCAGCAATAGTGAGTCAGGGGAACCTTGGACTGAAGCTTTCTTT. Translation gives CASNSESGEPWTEAFF.

This clone was seen a handful of times. Here the CDR3 DNA reads TGTGCCAGCAGCTTATACACGGTTAGCAATCAGCCCCAGCATTTT. This gives the protein CASSLYTVSNQPQHF. The J gene is TRBJ1-5, the V gene TRBV5-5; D is unresolved. The CDR3 covers 15 residues. The germline V gene encodes CDR1 SGHKS and CDR2 YYEKEE (reference sequence). Trimming stripped 2 bases from V and 0 bases from J, with 9 bases between. Variable domain in full (rest from reference TRBV5-5 and TRBJ1-5): DAGVTQSPTHLIKTRGQQVTLRCSPISGHKSVSWYQQVLGQGPQFIFQYYEKEERGRGNFPDRFSARQFPNYSSELNVNALLLGDSALYLCASSLYTVSNQPQHFGDGTRLSIL.